What follows are 12 T cell receptor beta chains derived from one specimen sequenced in a study of T cell repertoires in cytomegalovirus infection. For these receptors, no antigen is known. TCRdb processed the reads anew with MiXCR; each CDR3 protein has one entry. Of under 850,000 distinct CDR3 sequences in the sample, 33% are singletons; the top ten hold roughly 18%. Sequenced here: cultured PBMCs, sampled from culture after CMV antigen stimulation. These receptors were taken from a human donor in good health (CMV status not recorded). Some clones in this sample may be carry-over from other donors' samples.

The J gene is TRBJ1-4, the V gene TRBV2, with unresolved D. The CDR3 has 15 residues. Per germline, CDR1 SNHLY and CDR2 FYNNEI. V was clipped by 7 bases and J by 2 bases, with 14 bases between them. The CDR3: CASIGSGFTNEKLFF. CDR3 in DNA: TGTGCCAGCATCGGAAGCGGGTTTACTAATGAAAAACTGTTTTTT.

The chain joins TRBV7-8 to TRBJ1-3; D not certain. Trimming removed 1 base from V and 8 bases from J, with 9 bases in between. The length of the CDR3 is 13 residues. The V gene's germline CDR1 is SGHVS and CDR2 FQNEAQ. The CDR3 nucleotides read TGTGCCAGCAGCTTAGGTGGGCGAGACACCATATATTTT. This translates into CASSLGGRDTIYF.

V is TRBV4-1 and J is TRBJ2-1; TRBD2 matches 8 bases. Germline CDR1 and CDR2: MGHRA and YSYEKL. This CDR3 is built from 15 residues. V trimming: 3 bases; J trimming: 7 bases; junction bases outside the gene matches: 8. The CDR3 DNA reads TGCGCCAGCAGCCACCCCCGGACTAGCAGGAATGAGCAGTTCTTC. It yields the protein CASSHPRTSRNEQFF.

J is TRBJ2-7 and V is TRBV5-1; D is ambiguous. The V gene's germline CDR1 is SGHRS and CDR2 YFSETQ. This CDR3 spans 14 amino acids. V gave up 1 base and J gave up 0 bases, with 8 bases separating them. This CDR3 is CASSLMGNSYEQYF. CDR3 bases: TGCGCCAGCAGCTTGATGGGCAACTCCTACGAGCAGTACTTC. Using reference TRBV5-1 and TRBJ2-7 for the parts outside the CDR3, the full variable domain is KAGVTQTPRYLIKTRGQQVTLSCSPISGHRSVSWYQQTPGQGLQFLFEYFSETQRNKGNFPGRFSGRQFSNSRSEMNVSTLELGDSALYLCASSLMGNSYEQYFGPGTRLTVT.

The rearrangement joins TRBV28 to TRBJ1-6; D is possibly TRBD1 (5 bases). The CDR3 has 15 residues. V lost 8 bases and J 6 bases, leaving 17 bases between the germline ends. The germline V gene encodes CDR1 MDHEN and CDR2 SYDVKM. DNA for the CDR3: TGTGCCAGCCTAGGGTTCGAGGGGTTTAATTCACCCCTCCACTTT. This translates into CASLGFEGFNSPLHF.

This clonotype was seen at least ten times. The chain couples TRBV7-2 to TRBJ2-3, with 11 bases that match TRBD2. The J segment lost 5 bases and the V segment lost 3 bases, leaving 4 bases of the junction unmatched. This CDR3 region has 15 residues. CDR1 is SGHTA and CDR2 is FQGNSA in the germline V gene. CDR3 DNA sequence: TGTGCCAGCAGCTTTAGCGGGGGGGGGATAGATACGCAGTATTTT. It is translated as CASSFSGGGIDTQYF.

This clonotype has just a few counts. The chain joins TRBV7-8 to TRBJ2-3, with TRBD1 matching over 11 bases. V lost 5 bases, J lost 3 bases, and 7 bases stayed unmatched. The CDR3 is 16 amino acids. The V gene's germline CDR1 is SGHVS and CDR2 FQNEAQ. The CDR3 loop is CASSPDRGLKTDTQYF. DNA of the CDR3: TGTGCCAGCAGCCCGGACAGGGGGCTTAAGACAGATACGCAGTATTTT.

The chain recombines TRBV12-3 or TRBV12-4 with TRBJ1-1; unclear D gene. The CDR3 extends over 15 amino acids. Trimming cost V 6 bases and J 0 bases, with 14 bases left between them. The CDR3, as DNA: TGTGCCAGCAGGACCATTGAGGGCATGAACACTGAAGCTTTCTTT. Protein: CASRTIEGMNTEAFF.

This rearrangement joins TRBV19 to TRBJ1-5; no clear D gene. This CDR3 has 14 residues. V was clipped by 5 bases and J by 0 bases, with 8 bases between them. CDR1 is LNHDA and CDR2 is SQIVND in the germline V gene (reference sequence). The chain's CDR3 is CASSRSYSNQPQHF. For the CDR3, the DNA is TGTGCCAGTAGTCGGTCCTATAGCAATCAGCCCCAGCATTTT.

The J gene is TRBJ2-7, the V gene TRBV6-1, with D possibly TRBD1 on 6 matching bases. This CDR3 is 15 amino acids long. Germline V CDR1 and CDR2: MNHNS, SASEGT. Trimming took off 5 bases at V and 3 bases at J, with 17 bases between the two ends. The CDR3 spells CASSTNLGGFYEQYF. The CDR3 coding sequence is TGTGCCAGCAGTACTAATCTTGGGGGCTTCTACGAGCAGTACTTC.

The genes are TRBV10-3 and TRBJ2-3, with unresolved D. Germline V gene data show CDR1 as ENHRY and CDR2 as SYGVKD. The CDR3 sequence is 13 residues long. The ends were cut back, 3 bases at V and 1 base at J, with 5 bases in the middle. This CDR3 reads CAISDPGTDTQYF. The DNA of the CDR3 is TGTGCCATCAGTGATCCAGGCACAGATACGCAGTATTTT.

The V and J genes are TRBV5-6 and TRBJ2-7, with D perhaps TRBD1 (6 bases). Germline values: CDR1 SGHDT, CDR2 YYEEEE. V was cut by 4 bases and J by 4 bases, with 15 bases left in between. This CDR3 spans 14 amino acids. CDR3 DNA sequence: TGTGCCAGCAGCAAACTAGACAGGAGGTACGAGCAGTACTTC. Translation: CASSKLDRRYEQYF.